This record covers a single TCR beta chain. The data were obtained in a study of T cell changes during pregnancy in multiple sclerosis. TCRdb's copy holds only in-frame clones and misses some; the assay was immunoSEQ multiplex PCR. The sample lists 50,000 to 75,000 clones, around nine tenths occurring once. The CDR3 contains 16 residues. Germline lookup yields CDR1 LGHNA and CDR2 YSLEER. V shed 3 bases, J shed 2 bases, and the junction held 8 bases outside the gene matches. The TCR sequence derives from a female donor in good health, enrolled as a control in a pregnancy study. The gene calls are TRBV4-3 and TRBJ2-7; 9 nucleotides align to TRBD1. Source: peripheral blood, taken in the first trimester of pregnancy. The CDR3 sequence: CASSHSWTGETYEQYF. Here the CDR3 DNA reads TGCGCCAGCAGCCATAGTTGGACAGGGGAGACCTACGAGCAGTACTTC.